This T cell receptor beta chain was observed in a study of control samples from healthy donors and cancer patients. CDR1 WNHNN and CDR2 SYGVQD come from the germline V gene (reference sequence). V lost 4 bases and J 10 bases, leaving 14 bases between the germline ends. This CDR3 has 14 amino acids. Assay: immunoSEQ multiplex PCR; the TCRdb copy retains only in-frame clones and omits some. The data show about 82,000 clones, about 94% seen once. This clone showed up just once. Material: blood. This sequence was found in a woman between 18 and 29 years old in good health. The V call is TRBV10-1, the J call TRBJ1-6; D perhaps matches TRBD1 (6 bases). CDR3 sequence: CASSAGERSSPLHF. The CDR3 nucleotides are TGCGCCAGCAGTGCAGGGGAAAGAAGCTCACCCCTCCACTTT.